Listed below are T cell receptor beta chains from one sample, sequenced in a study of cytotoxic CD8 clonotypes in ibrutinib-treated CLL. The assay was immunoSEQ multiplex PCR, and TCRdb's table has in-frame clones only and misses some. Counted here are fewer than 300,000 clones, around 76% occurring once; the ten biggest clones make up about 5.7%. The sample consisted of PBMCs, taken at disease progression, from a patient treated with ibrutinib. The receptors derive from a human donor with chronic lymphocytic leukemia. Each CDR3 is given without its conserved first and last residue.

>TRBV7-3|TRBJ2-1
ASSLNRDEQF
>TRBV7-9|TRBJ1-5
ASIPTDRFPWGNQPQH
>TRBV4-2|TRBJ2-2
ASSFGVGGELF
>TRBV2|TRBJ1-5
ASSGLGARNQPQH
>TRBV7-9|TRBJ1-4
ASSLIQGLNEKLF
>TRBV29-1|TRBJ2-3
SVALTGAGTDTQY
>TRBV29-1|TRBJ2-3
SVEGSWGNTDTQY
>TRBV5-1|TRBJ2-7
ASSLGPGYEQY
>TRBV2|TRBJ1-5
ASRRRGMSNQPQH
>TRBV6-1|TRBJ1-4
ASSENRDRENEKLF
>TRBV28|TRBJ1-2
ASSNNEFYGYT
>TRBV7-2|TRBJ2-1
ASSLWEWGGQSEQF
>TRBV27|TRBJ2-7
ASSHTLEREQY
>TRBV9|TRBJ1-1
ASSVAGVIGPNTEAF
>TRBV6-6|TRBJ2-6
ASSYQTGPGANVLT
>TRBV5-1|TRBJ1-1
ASSWDSMNTEAF
>TRBV4-1|TRBJ2-2
ASSQGRGGAVGGELF
>TRBV9|TRBJ1-5
ASSVTGYQPQH
>TRBV6-5|TRBJ2-7
ASTTSGRIYEQY
>TRBV10-2|TRBJ2-3
ASSEPASPSTDTQY
>TRBV5-1|TRBJ2-7
ASRSGTVPYEQY
>TRBV7-9|TRBJ2-2
ASSPSSNTGELF
>TRBV6-5|TRBJ2-3
ASSYSGWDTQY
>TRBV18|TRBJ1-1
ASSPTGTGVMNTEAF
>TRBV6-1|TRBJ1-2
ASSERGARVNYGYT
>TRBV5-1|TRBJ1-2
ASSLKTGPYGYT
>TRBV2|TRBJ1-5
ASTPGPGTANQPQH
>TRBV27|TRBJ1-2
ASSPRQGWDGYT
>TRBV11-2|TRBJ2-2
ASSLDTATGELF
>TRBV28|TRBJ1-5
ASSYRGPQPQH
>TRBV28|TRBJ2-2
ASSSGQGVAGELF
>TRBV23-1|TRBJ1-1
AALRQGPNTEAF
>TRBV4-3|TRBJ2-1
ASSQAGTRDNEQF